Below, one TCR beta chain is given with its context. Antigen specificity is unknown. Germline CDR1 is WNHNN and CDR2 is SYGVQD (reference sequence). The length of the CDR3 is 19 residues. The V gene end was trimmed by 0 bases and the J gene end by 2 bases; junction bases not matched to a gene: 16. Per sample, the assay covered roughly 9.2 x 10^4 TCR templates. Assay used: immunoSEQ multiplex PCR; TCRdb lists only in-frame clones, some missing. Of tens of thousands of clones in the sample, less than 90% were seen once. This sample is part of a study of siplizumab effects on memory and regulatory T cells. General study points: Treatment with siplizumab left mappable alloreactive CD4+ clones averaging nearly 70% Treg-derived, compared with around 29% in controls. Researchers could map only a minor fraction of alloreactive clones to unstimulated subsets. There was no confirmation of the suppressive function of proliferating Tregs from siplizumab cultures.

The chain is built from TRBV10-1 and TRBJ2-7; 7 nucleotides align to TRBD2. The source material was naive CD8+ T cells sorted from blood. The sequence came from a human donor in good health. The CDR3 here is CASSESELVYGGSPYEQYF. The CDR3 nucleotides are TGCGCCAGCAGTGAGTCTGAGCTCGTGTACGGCGGGAGTCCCTACGAGCAGTACTTC.